Shown below are 27 T cell receptor beta chains from a single sample sequenced in a study of breast tumors, draining lymph nodes, adjacent tissues. TCRdb recomputed calls from the multiplex PCR reads with MiXCR, one row per CDR3 protein. Among over 200,000 distinct CDR3 sequences listed, 32% were seen once. The lymph nodes were axillary draining lymph nodes from breast cancer patients. Sequencing input: axillary lymph node tissue. The receptors come from a female donor with breast cancer. Some clones in this sample may be carry-over from other donors' samples.

This clonotype was seen at least ten times. CDR3 region: CSARVGGWLEADTQYF. CDR3 bases: TGCAGTGCTAGAGTTGGAGGGTGGTTAGAGGCAGATACGCAGTATTTT. V and J are TRBV20-1 and TRBJ2-3; D may be TRBD2 (6 bases). From germline, CDR1 is DFQATT and CDR2 SNEGSKA (reference sequence). The CDR3 covers 16 residues. V lost 1 base and J 4 bases, leaving 18 bases between the germline ends.

This clonotype has a count of ten or more. The V gene is TRBV5-5, the J gene TRBJ2-1; D is perhaps TRBD1 or TRBD2 (5 bases each). The length of the CDR3 is 16 residues. Germline CDR1 reads SGHKS; CDR2 reads YYEKEE (reference sequence). V gave up 4 bases and J gave up 2 bases, with 16 bases separating them. CDR3 bases: TGTGCCAGCAGCCCTGAGGGACGGAAGACCTACAATGAGCAGTTCTTC. It translates to CASSPEGRKTYNEQFF.

This clonotype was detected ten times or more. The chain carries TRBV2 and TRBJ2-7; 11 nucleotides line up with TRBD2. Germline CDR1 reads SNHLY; CDR2 reads FYNNEI. V dropped 8 bases and J dropped 4; count of bases not matched to a gene: 4. The CDR3 loop spans 13 amino acids. The CDR3 is CASLTSGAYEQYF. In DNA form, the CDR3 reads TGTGCCAGCCTGACTAGCGGGGCTTACGAGCAGTACTTC.

This clonotype was seen at least ten times. This could be a read error, since a much larger clone is one nucleotide away. V is TRBV7-6 and J is TRBJ2-3, with 9 bases lining up with TRBD2. After removal of 3 bases from V and 10 bases from J, the junction contained 17 bases not matched to a gene. Germline V gene data show CDR1 as SGHVS and CDR2 as FNYEAQ. The CDR3 runs to 17 residues. CDR3: CASSLGRGRERWGPQYF. CDR3 coding DNA: TGTGCCAGCAGCTTGGGTCGCGGGAGGGAGCGGTGGGGGCCGCAGTATTTT.

CDR3 sequence (DNA): TGCAGTGCTAGGACGACAGGGGGTGATTCACCCCTCCACTTT. It codes for CSARTTGGDSPLHF. The genes are TRBV20-1 and TRBJ1-6, with 9 bases aligning to TRBD1. The V and J ends lost 3 bases and 8 bases, in that order; junction bases with no gene match: 5. This CDR3 has 14 amino acids. From germline, CDR1 is DFQATT and CDR2 SNEGSKA (reference sequence).

This clonotype came up many times. The J gene is TRBJ1-4, the V gene TRBV19; possibly TRBD1 for D (5 bases). Germline CDR1 is LNHDA and CDR2 is SQIVND (reference sequence). V gave up 9 bases and J gave up 8 bases, with 22 bases separating them. The CDR3 is 15 amino acids. CDR3 in DNA: TGTGCCAGCCTAAAAACAAGGCAGGGAGGAGAAAAACTGTTTTTT. This translates into CASLKTRQGGEKLFF.

This clonotype was detected ten times or more. The rearrangement joins TRBV7-2 to TRBJ2-3; possibly TRBD2 for D (6 bases). The CDR3 totals 15 residues. The V gene lost 5 bases and the J gene lost 2 bases, with 14 bases spanning the gap. From germline, CDR1 is SGHTA and CDR2 FQGNSA. The CDR3 nucleotides read TGTGCCAGCAGCATCTCTAGCGAACCCACAGATACGCAGTATTTT. Protein: CASSISSEPTDTQYF.

In its sample, this clonotype was seen a few times. Possible read error: a much larger clone is one base away. The chain combines TRBV20-1 with TRBJ2-5, with 8 nucleotides matching TRBD2. J lost 7 bases, V lost 0 bases, and 13 bases had no gene match. Germline assignment: CDR1 DFQATT and CDR2 SNEGSKA (reference sequence). This CDR3 is built from 16 residues. The CDR3 reads CSARDQVSGTIGTQYF. CDR3 nucleotides: TGCAGTGCTAGAGATCAGGTTAGCGGGACGATCGGGACCCAGTACTTC.

This clonotype was detected many times. The genes are TRBV6-1 and TRBJ2-1; D is possibly TRBD2 (6 bases). CDR3 length: 13 amino acids. The V end lost 2 bases, the J end lost 12 bases, and 14 bases lay between the germline ends. CDR1 and CDR2 from the germline V gene are MNHNS and SASEGT. CDR3 protein: CASSETSPGGQFF. The CDR3 DNA follows: TGTGCCAGCAGTGAAACCTCACCCGGGGGGCAGTTCTTC.

Many counts were recorded for this clonotype. CDR3: CASSPRTGSWETQYF. CDR3 DNA: TGTGCCAGCAGCCCTCGGACAGGGTCATGGGAGACCCAGTACTTC. The chain links TRBV5-8 to TRBJ2-5; 8 positions agree with TRBD1. The CDR3 spans 15 residues. Trimming removed 4 bases from V and 5 bases from J; junction bases left unmatched: 10. Germline V CDR1 and CDR2: SGHTS, YDEGEE.

Concerning this clonotype: The limits of the CDR3 on the DNA are not certain, so only TCRdb's listed CDR3 is given. The V and J genes are TRBV2 and TRBJ1-6. The CDR3 length is 16 residues, termini included. Germline assignment: CDR1 SNHLY and CDR2 FYNNEI. CDR3 loop: CACSARGSINNSPLHF.

Only a few counts were recorded for this clonotype. The chain employs TRBV20-1 and TRBJ2-6; 10 bases line up with TRBD1. The CDR3 extends over 15 amino acids. Germline CDR1 DFQATT, CDR2 SNEGSKA (reference sequence). V gave up 6 bases and J gave up 4 bases; unmatched junction bases: 6. The CDR3 reads CSAWDRGTGANVLTF. The CDR3 DNA follows: TGCAGTGCATGGGACAGGGGCACCGGGGCCAACGTCCTGACTTTC.

The J gene is TRBJ1-4, the V gene TRBV5-5, with TRBD1 matching over 10 bases. Per the germline V gene, CDR1 is SGHKS and CDR2 is YYEKEE (reference sequence). This CDR3 region has 14 residues. The V gene end was trimmed by 1 base and the J gene end by 11 bases; junction bases not matched to a gene: 5. CDR3 nucleotides: TGTGCCAGCAGCTTGATGGACAGGGGGTTGAAACTGTTTTTT. Its translation is CASSLMDRGLKLFF.

This clonotype came up many times. This sequence joins TRBV20-1 and TRBJ2-1, with D maybe TRBD2 (5 bases). Germline V gene data show CDR1 as DFQATT and CDR2 as SNEGSKA (reference sequence). Trimming shortened V by 0 bases and J by 0 bases, and 18 bases separated the two germline ends. CDR3 length: 18 amino acids. The CDR3 spells CSAREWPADLSSYNEQFF. CDR3 coding DNA: TGCAGTGCTAGAGAGTGGCCAGCGGACCTCTCCTCCTACAATGAGCAGTTCTTC.

This clonotype was recorded at least ten times. This sequence joins TRBV7-8 and TRBJ2-5; D might be TRBD1 or TRBD2, each matching 5 bases. Germline loops: CDR1 SGHVS, CDR2 FQNEAQ. With 5 bases removed from V and 5 bases from J, the gap between germline ends came to 21 bases. The CDR3 loop spans 16 amino acids. In DNA form, the CDR3 reads TGTGCCAGCAGCCCGCAACACTCGGGACGGGGTGAGACCCAGTACTTC. Its translation: CASSPQHSGRGETQYF.

In the case of this clonotype: This may be a read error, as it is one base from a much larger clone. The chain combines TRBV12-3 or TRBV12-4 with TRBJ2-1; possible D gene TRBD1, 5 bases. The CDR3 loop spans 15 amino acids. As DNA, the CDR3 is TGTGCCAGCAGTTTAGACAGGAGTCGCTACAATGAGCAGCTCTTC. Translation: CASSLDRSRYNEQLF.

This clonotype was counted at least ten times. The chain couples TRBV6-6 to TRBJ2-5; 7 bases match TRBD1. Losses at the gene ends were 6 bases for V and 4 bases for J; bases not matched to a gene: 11. The CDR3 has 15 amino acids. Germline assignment: CDR1 MNHNY and CDR2 SVGAGI (reference sequence). CDR3: CASSRIGTVRETQYF. In DNA, the CDR3 is TGTGCCAGCAGCCGGATTGGGACAGTCAGAGAGACCCAGTACTTC.

The CDR3 bases are TGCAGTGCTAGAGATCTTCAGGGGTACAATGAGCAGTTCTTC. Translated, it gives CSARDLQGYNEQFF. V is TRBV20-1 and J is TRBJ2-1; maybe TRBD1 (6 bases). The germline V and J ends were trimmed by 0 bases and 4 bases, with 10 bases remaining between them. Germline lookup yields CDR1 DFQATT and CDR2 SNEGSKA (reference sequence). This CDR3 spans 14 amino acids.

The rearrangement links TRBV24-1 to TRBJ1-2; 11 bases map to TRBD1. The germline CDR1 and CDR2 sequences are KGHDR and SFDVKD. The V gene end was trimmed by 7 bases and the J gene end by 5 bases; junction bases not matched to a gene: 2. CDR3 length: 13 amino acids. The CDR3 spells CATRGTGGYGYTF. In nucleotides, the CDR3 is TGTGCCACCAGAGGGACAGGGGGTTATGGCTACACCTTC.

This clonotype was counted many times. The gene calls are TRBV29-1 and TRBJ2-2; 7 bases agree with TRBD1. There are 15 residues in the CDR3. CDR1 and CDR2 from the germline V gene are SQVTM and ANQGSEA. Losses at the gene ends were 4 bases for V and 4 bases for J; bases not matched to a gene: 9. For the CDR3, the DNA is TGCAGCGTTGTGGAACAGGGGATCGGCACCGGGGAGCTGTTTTTT. Protein: CSVVEQGIGTGELFF.

At least ten counts were recorded for this clonotype. V is TRBV28 and J is TRBJ1-2; a weak D match, TRBD1 (6 bases). The CDR3 is 16 amino acids. V was clipped by 4 bases and J by 4 bases, with 19 bases between them. Germline CDR1 and CDR2: MDHEN and SYDVKM. CDR3 DNA: TGTGCCAGCAGTTCCCTCACAGGGACTTTTGGCTATGGCTACACCTTC. Residues: CASSSLTGTFGYGYTF.

This clonotype was counted at least ten times. The chain combines TRBV20-1 with TRBJ2-7; TRBD1 might be the D (6 bases). Per the germline V gene, CDR1 is DFQATT and CDR2 is SNEGSKA (reference sequence). The CDR3 extends over 15 amino acids. Trimming took off 3 bases at V and 0 bases at J, with 15 bases between the two ends. The CDR3 region is CSASQYRVSSYEQYF. CDR3 DNA sequence: TGCAGTGCTAGCCAGTACAGGGTCAGCTCCTACGAGCAGTACTTC.

The V gene is TRBV7-3, the J gene TRBJ2-5; 7 positions match TRBD1. Germline lookup yields CDR1 SGHTA and CDR2 FQGTGA. The junction had 6 bases not matched to a gene; V was cut back by 5 bases and J by 3 bases. The CDR3 consists of 14 residues. This chain's CDR3 is CASSRVGTEETQYF. The CDR3 DNA is TGTGCCAGCAGCCGAGTTGGGACAGAAGAGACCCAGTACTTC.

This clonotype was found many times. The rearrangement links TRBV7-2 to TRBJ2-1, with TRBD2 identical over 8 bases. Germline V gene data show CDR1 as SGHTA and CDR2 as FQGNSA. This CDR3 contains 15 residues. V lost 1 base and J lost 12; bases outside the gene matches: 11. As DNA, the CDR3 is TGTGCCAGCAGCTTAGGGGGGAGTAGCGGGAACCGGCAGTTCTTC. Translating it yields CASSLGGSSGNRQFF.

Of note for this clonotype: One end of the junction does not line up with germline, which may come from a read error. The chain couples TRBV20-1 to TRBJ1-2, with TRBD1 matching over 8 bases. Germline CDR1 DFQATT, CDR2 SNEGSKA (reference sequence). The CDR3 covers 12 residues. CDR3 coding DNA: TGCAGTGTCCTTGGACAGGGACGGGGCTCCACCTTC. Residues: CSVLGQGRGSTF.

In its sample, this clonotype was seen many times. The J gene is TRBJ2-7, the V gene TRBV6-5, with 10 bases that match TRBD1. CDR1 and CDR2 (germline): MNHEY, SVGAGI. The CDR3 contains 16 residues. The junction had 11 bases not matched to a gene; V was cut back by 7 bases and J by 2 bases. CDR3 amino acids: CASKKRQGAIPYEQYF. CDR3 sequence (DNA): TGTGCCAGCAAAAAACGACAGGGGGCGATTCCCTACGAGCAGTACTTC.

V is TRBV20-1 and J is TRBJ2-3; 7 bases are a match to TRBD1. The CDR3 totals 16 residues. Germline trimming cut 0 bases from V and 0 bases from J; bases unmatched to any gene: 6. Germline lookup yields CDR1 DFQATT and CDR2 SNEGSKA (reference sequence). CDR3 residues: CSARDRGFSSTDTQYF. CDR3 DNA sequence: TGCAGTGCTAGAGACAGGGGGTTCTCTAGCACAGATACGCAGTATTTT.